Listed here is a single TCR beta chain. Its cognate antigen has yet to be identified. Per-base qualities were not stored, and no clone one base away is much larger. The CDR3 regions of human TCRbeta chains were analyzed by immunosequencing. Turning to the authors' computational methods: Repertoire TCRs were checked for matches against a reference library of SARS-CoV-2-specific TCRs that had been generated using the MIRA antigen-specificity platform. Breadth was defined as the fraction of unique TCRs that were SARS-CoV-2-associated. Depth was defined as the fraction of total T cells that were SARS-CoV-2-associated. Using the MIRA data, every spike-specific TCR was mapped to the spike region that the TCR reacted to and assigned to either a CD4 or a CD8 class. Log10-transformed breadth and depth values were compared by one-way ANOVA with Sidak's multiple comparisons tests. Imported from immuneACCESS, the table was reduced by TCRdb to in-frame sequences with V and J called. These copies leave out some clones; in studies compared against another copy, an unresolved V gene accounts for under half, and the cause of the remainder is not known. V, J and clone size were drawn from that table, and D and trimming were deduced from the DNA. This sample holds approximately 150,000 clones; just over 90% were observed only once. The ten biggest clones cover about 4.6% of the sample.

The sample's time point label, in plain terms: baseline before first vaccination. Reading the label with the study, this specimen's treatment or condition is: meningococcal conjugate vaccine given as trial control. Vaccinee samples were obtained from the UK trials COV001 and COV002, which included a single-blind randomized controlled phase 2/3 trial of AZD1222 (ChAdOx1 nCoV-19) in healthy adults. For TCRbeta chain sequencing, PBMC samples were collected from trial participants at day 0 and at day 28 after the second dose. Per the germline V gene (reference sequence), SEHNR is the CDR1 and FQNEAQ is the CDR2. V is shortened by 3 bases, J by 12 bases, and the region joining them spans 11 bases. Counted from cysteine to phenylalanine, this CDR3 has 11 amino acids. Only the CDR3 DNA stays, 33 bases, in frame from base 1. The sample is drawn from a study of T cell responses to AZD1222 COVID-19 vaccine listed by TCRdb under 2021. Regarding the research as a whole: TCR sequencing was performed for about 250 trial participants, of whom 200 to 210 were given two doses of AZD1222 and 26 were given two doses of MenACWY control vaccine. Trial participants were enrolled into age subgroups of 18-55, 56-69 and 70-plus years, which contained about 150, 28 and 57 TCR-sequenced participants, respectively. What the study reported, not specific to this receptor: After two AZD1222 doses, both the breadth and the depth of spike-specific TCRs were significantly higher than at day 0 and than in MenACWY recipients. Epitopes outside the regions mutated in the B.1.351 and B.1.1.7 variants were reportedly recognized by nearly half of the unique spike-specific TCRs. Vaccine-associated CD4 TCRs spanned the whole spike protein, with dominant responses in regions 160-218 and 743-854. Because no day 14 peak-response samples were available, the repertoires could be characterized only after the peak T cell response. Only five to seven AZD1222 recipients were SARS-CoV-2 seropositive at baseline, limiting conclusions about previously exposed vaccinees. The 56-69-year group was small, and its depth increase did not reach significance, likely because of low power. Participants were mostly white British and included more females than males, and it was suggested by the authors that clonal diversity may have been underestimated.

The chain links TRBV7-9 with TRBJ1-2; perhaps TRBD1 is the D gene, with 6 bases matching. This clonotype was obtained from an adult in good health. The input for sequencing was peripheral blood, taken on day 0 of MenACWY control vaccination. The CDR3 loop reads CASSFTGINTF. The DNA is TGTGCCAGCAGCTTCACAGGGATCAACACCTTC.